Reported below is one TCR beta chain. This entry belongs to a study of CD8+CD57+ T cells in acquired aplastic anemia. Template material for TCR beta VDJ and CDR3 profiling consisted of genomic DNA. TCRdb reprocessed the reads via MiXCR and lists one record per CDR3 protein. This sample carries 68,000 or so distinct CDR3 sequences, approximately 50% of them seen once, and the ten largest clones take about 8.9%. V was cut by 4 bases and J by 7 bases, with 10 bases left in between. The CDR3 consists of 13 residues. From germline, CDR1 is SEHNR and CDR2 FQNEAQ (reference sequence). Sequencing was done on a sample of sorted CD4+, CD8+, or CD8+CD57+ T cells (not recorded which) from PBMCs. The clonotype comes from a human donor in good health, serving as a control. The rearrangement joins TRBV7-9 to TRBJ1-4; D unclear. In DNA, the CDR3 is TGTGCCAGCAGCTGGGAAGGTACTGAAAAACTGTTTTTT. It encodes CASSWEGTEKLFF.